The 20 T cell receptor beta chains below all came from one sample that was sequenced in a study of human T cells and chemical hapten exposure. As for time point: healthy volunteer bleed at 6 weeks. It was from unfractionated whole blood that total RNA was extracted. From the RACE reads, TCRdb called clonotypes with MiXCR, one entry per CDR3 protein. The sample consists of under 45,000 distinct CDR3 sequences, 5.5% of them appearing once. The sequencing sample was made of whole blood. The origin of the receptors is a human donor in good health. Some clones in this sample may be carry-over from other donors' samples.

The chain combines TRBV15 with TRBJ1-2; 9 nucleotides match TRBD1. Germline values: CDR1 LNHNV, CDR2 YYDKDF (reference sequence). The CDR3 consists of 15 residues. The junction had 7 bases not matched to a gene; V was cut back by 6 bases and J by 2 bases. CDR3 residues: CATRRDRDWNYGYTF. CDR3 bases: TGTGCCACCAGGAGGGACAGGGATTGGAACTATGGCTACACCTTC.

This clonotype was counted at least ten times. The chain links TRBV3-1 to TRBJ1-1; a possible D gene is TRBD1 (5 bases). The CDR3 extends over 14 amino acids. V was trimmed by 2 bases and J by 1 base, leaving 8 bases between them. CDR1 is LGHDT and CDR2 is YNNKEL in the germline V gene (reference sequence). The CDR3: CASSQYRTNTEAFF. DNA of the CDR3: TGTGCCAGCAGCCAATACAGGACGAACACTGAAGCTTTCTTT.

This clonotype was seen repeatedly, ten times or more. The CDR3, as DNA: TGTGCCAGCAGTTATTCTCAGATGAACACTGAAGCTTTCTTT. It is translated as CASSYSQMNTEAFF. This chain links TRBV6-5 with TRBJ1-1; D is unclear. Trimming took 3 bases from V and 0 from J, leaving 8 bases between them. Germline CDR1 reads MNHEY; CDR2 reads SVGAGI. This CDR3 region has 14 residues.

This clonotype has ten or more counts. The CDR3 DNA reads as TGTGCCAGCGGGCCGCGGGGTTACAATGAGCAGTTCTTC. It translates to CASGPRGYNEQFF. The rearrangement links TRBV7-2 to TRBJ2-1, with TRBD2 as a possible D gene (6 bases). In germline, CDR1 is SGHTA, CDR2 FQGNSA. The CDR3 spans 13 residues. The V and J ends lost 8 bases and 4 bases respectively, with 12 bases between them. Full variable domain (missing parts from reference TRBV7-2 and TRBJ2-1): GAGVSQSPSNKVTEKGKDVELRCDPISGHTALYWYRQSLGQGLEFLIYFQGNSAPDKSGLPSDRFSAERTGGSVSTLTIQRTQQEDSAVYLCASGPRGYNEQFFGPGTRLTVL.

This clonotype came up many times. The chain links TRBV3-1 to TRBJ2-1; TRBD1 aligns across 9 bases. J was trimmed by 6 bases and V by 4 bases; bases with no gene match: 10. CDR1 and CDR2 (germline): LGHDT, YNNKEL (reference sequence). The length of the CDR3 is 16 residues. CDR3 DNA: TGTGCCAGCAGCCCACTACAGGGGGCTCCCTTCAATGAGCAGTTCTTC. Translating it yields CASSPLQGAPFNEQFF.

This clonotype appeared many times. This chain uses TRBV29-1 with TRBJ2-3; TRBD1 matches at 8 bases. Germline V gene sequence: CDR1 SQVTM, CDR2 ANQGSEA. After removal of 6 bases from V and 3 bases from J, the junction contained 8 bases not matched to a gene. There are 14 residues in the CDR3. Here the CDR3 DNA reads TGCAGCGTCGGGACAGGACTTACTACAGATACGCAGTATTTT. It is translated as CSVGTGLTTDTQYF.

This clonotype was detected ten times or more. The rearrangement joins TRBV5-1 to TRBJ1-1; 9 nucleotides line up with TRBD1. CDR3 length equals 16 residues. V shed 0 bases, J shed 5 bases, and the junction held 8 bases outside the gene matches. Per germline, CDR1 SGHRS and CDR2 YFSETQ. CDR3 sequence reads: CASSLAPGQGGTEAFF. CDR3 nucleotides: TGCGCCAGCAGCTTGGCACCGGGACAGGGAGGAACTGAAGCTTTCTTT.

This clonotype was counted ten times or more. The V call is TRBV6-4, the J call TRBJ2-3, with 7 bases aligning to TRBD2. CDR3 size: 14 residues. The trim removed 6 bases at V and 2 bases at J, leaving 5 bases unmatched. The V gene's germline CDR1 is MRHNA and CDR2 SNTAGT. The DNA of the CDR3 is TGTGCCAGCAGCGGTAGCGGGTCCACAGATACGCAGTATTTT. It is translated as CASSGSGSTDTQYF.

The chain is built from TRBV9 and TRBJ1-1; D unclear. Germline CDR1 SGDLS, CDR2 YYNGEE. Trimming cost V 0 bases and J 1 base, with 10 bases left between them. CDR3 size: 15 residues. CDR3: CASSVGGAQNTEAFF. For the CDR3, the DNA is TGTGCCAGCAGCGTAGGAGGAGCCCAGAACACTGAAGCTTTCTTT.

The sample holds a few counts of this clonotype. The chain links TRBV15 to TRBJ1-6, with a possible D match to TRBD1 (5 bases). V gave up 1 base and J gave up 6 bases, with 13 bases separating them. Germline loops: CDR1 LNHNV, CDR2 YYDKDF (reference sequence). The CDR3 loop spans 16 amino acids. CDR3 in DNA: TGTGCCACCAGCAGAGGATCAGGGATCCCTAATTCACCCCTCCACTTT. It codes for CATSRGSGIPNSPLHF. The variable domain in full, completed from reference TRBV15 and TRBJ1-6, reads DAMVIQNPRYQVTQFGKPVTLSCSQTLNHNVMYWYQQKSSQAPKLLFHYYDKDFNNEADTPDNFQSRRPNTSFCFLDIRSPGLGDTAMYLCATSRGSGIPNSPLHFGNGTRLTVT.

The rearrangement uses TRBV6-2 or TRBV6-3 and TRBJ2-3; D call uncertain. Per germline, CDR1 MNHEY and CDR2 SVGEGT. V lost 4 bases, J lost 7 bases, and 9 bases lay in between. The CDR3 extends over 12 amino acids. The CDR3 bases are TGTGCCAGCAGTTCGAACTTGTATACGCAGTATTTT. Its protein is CASSSNLYTQYF.

The rearrangement uses TRBV2 and TRBJ2-1; D is uncertain. The CDR3 has 15 residues. The germline gives CDR1 SNHLY, CDR2 FYNNEI. Trimming stripped 2 bases from V and 6 bases from J, with 14 bases between. The CDR3 coding sequence is TGTGCCAGCAGTGAAATATTAGGTCGAAGCAATGAGCAGTTCTTC. Its translation: CASSEILGRSNEQFF.

To note about this clonotype: A much larger clone lies one base from this, so it may be a read error. This rearrangement joins TRBV30 to TRBJ2-1; 7 bases are a match to TRBD1. The CDR3 spans 14 residues. Germline V lookup: CDR1 GTSNPN, CDR2 SVGIG (reference sequence). CDR3 protein: CGYSSLVGDSEQFF. In DNA, the CDR3 is TGTGGTTATTCCTCGTTAGTGGGGGACAGTGAGCAGTTCTTC.

This clonotype was seen at least ten times. V usage is TRBV4-3 and J usage is TRBJ1-5; no reliable D call. The germline V gene encodes CDR1 LGHNA and CDR2 YSLEER. The CDR3 length is 15 residues. The V gene lost 0 bases and the J gene lost 4 bases, with 10 bases spanning the gap. The CDR3 nucleotides are TGCGCCAGCAGCCAAGAAGCGGGAGCTAATCAGCCCCAGCATTTT. It codes for CASSQEAGANQPQHF.

The sample holds many counts of this clonotype. The chain combines TRBV28 with TRBJ1-2, with D perhaps matching TRBD1 (6 bases). The germline gives CDR1 MDHEN, CDR2 SYDVKM. Trimming stripped 5 bases from V and 2 bases from J, with 9 bases between. This CDR3 is 13 amino acids long. CDR3 DNA sequence: TGTGCCAGCAGTGTGACAGGCAACTATGGCTACACCTTC. This gives the protein CASSVTGNYGYTF.

This clonotype has ten or more counts. The chain couples TRBV28 to TRBJ2-7, with 9 nucleotides matching TRBD2. Trimming at V came to 2 bases and at J to 6 bases, leaving 8 bases not matched to a gene. The CDR3 totals 15 residues. Germline CDR1 MDHEN, CDR2 SYDVKM. CDR3 residues: CASSLLAGGPREQYF. The DNA of the CDR3 is TGTGCCAGCAGTTTACTTGCGGGAGGGCCTCGCGAGCAGTACTTC. Combining the CDR3 with reference TRBV28 and TRBJ2-7 gives the whole variable domain DVKVTQSSRYLVKRTGEKVFLECVQDMDHENMFWYRQDPGLGLRLIYFSYDVKMKEKGDIPEGYSVSREKKERFSLILESASTNQTSMYLCASSLLAGGPREQYFGPGTRLTVT.

This clonotype was seen at least ten times. The V gene is TRBV11-2, the J gene TRBJ2-5, with D possibly being TRBD2 (6 bases). Trimming stripped 5 bases from V and 1 base from J, with 17 bases between. CDR1 and CDR2 from the germline V gene are SGHAT and FQNNGV. The CDR3 runs 16 residues. CDR3 in amino acids: CASSPRGPGVQETQYF. CDR3 bases: TGTGCCAGCAGCCCCCGTGGGCCGGGGGTCCAAGAGACCCAGTACTTC.

In this sample, this clonotype turned up many times. V and J are TRBV30 and TRBJ1-3; tentatively, D is TRBD1 (5 bases). CDR1 and CDR2 from the germline V gene are GTSNPN and SVGIG (reference sequence). CDR3 length equals 13 residues. V was clipped by 1 base and J by 1 base, with 5 bases between them. The CDR3 loop reads CAWSAGSGNTIYF. DNA for the CDR3: TGTGCCTGGAGTGCAGGGTCTGGAAACACCATATATTTT.

This clonotype was detected many times. The chain couples TRBV7-4 to TRBJ1-5; TRBD1 might be the D (5 bases). Trimming stripped 1 base from V and 5 bases from J, with 15 bases between. The V gene's germline CDR1 is SGHVT and CDR2 SQSDAQ. The CDR3 sequence is 16 residues long. The CDR3 DNA is TGTGCCAGCAGCTTAGAGTCAGGGAGGTCGTATCAGCCCCAGCATTTT. It codes for CASSLESGRSYQPQHF.

On this clonotype itself: A read error may be the cause here, since a much bigger clone is one base away. The gene calls are TRBV2 and TRBJ2-1; D may match TRBD1 or TRBD2 (7 bases each). The CDR3 extends over 14 amino acids. Trimming pared 6 bases from V and 3 bases from J, leaving 12 bases between. CDR1 and CDR2 (germline): SNHLY, FYNNEI. The chain's CDR3 is CASRGGDSYNEQFF. CDR3 coding DNA: TGTGCCAGCAGGGGGGGGGACAGCTACAATGAGCAGTTCTTC.